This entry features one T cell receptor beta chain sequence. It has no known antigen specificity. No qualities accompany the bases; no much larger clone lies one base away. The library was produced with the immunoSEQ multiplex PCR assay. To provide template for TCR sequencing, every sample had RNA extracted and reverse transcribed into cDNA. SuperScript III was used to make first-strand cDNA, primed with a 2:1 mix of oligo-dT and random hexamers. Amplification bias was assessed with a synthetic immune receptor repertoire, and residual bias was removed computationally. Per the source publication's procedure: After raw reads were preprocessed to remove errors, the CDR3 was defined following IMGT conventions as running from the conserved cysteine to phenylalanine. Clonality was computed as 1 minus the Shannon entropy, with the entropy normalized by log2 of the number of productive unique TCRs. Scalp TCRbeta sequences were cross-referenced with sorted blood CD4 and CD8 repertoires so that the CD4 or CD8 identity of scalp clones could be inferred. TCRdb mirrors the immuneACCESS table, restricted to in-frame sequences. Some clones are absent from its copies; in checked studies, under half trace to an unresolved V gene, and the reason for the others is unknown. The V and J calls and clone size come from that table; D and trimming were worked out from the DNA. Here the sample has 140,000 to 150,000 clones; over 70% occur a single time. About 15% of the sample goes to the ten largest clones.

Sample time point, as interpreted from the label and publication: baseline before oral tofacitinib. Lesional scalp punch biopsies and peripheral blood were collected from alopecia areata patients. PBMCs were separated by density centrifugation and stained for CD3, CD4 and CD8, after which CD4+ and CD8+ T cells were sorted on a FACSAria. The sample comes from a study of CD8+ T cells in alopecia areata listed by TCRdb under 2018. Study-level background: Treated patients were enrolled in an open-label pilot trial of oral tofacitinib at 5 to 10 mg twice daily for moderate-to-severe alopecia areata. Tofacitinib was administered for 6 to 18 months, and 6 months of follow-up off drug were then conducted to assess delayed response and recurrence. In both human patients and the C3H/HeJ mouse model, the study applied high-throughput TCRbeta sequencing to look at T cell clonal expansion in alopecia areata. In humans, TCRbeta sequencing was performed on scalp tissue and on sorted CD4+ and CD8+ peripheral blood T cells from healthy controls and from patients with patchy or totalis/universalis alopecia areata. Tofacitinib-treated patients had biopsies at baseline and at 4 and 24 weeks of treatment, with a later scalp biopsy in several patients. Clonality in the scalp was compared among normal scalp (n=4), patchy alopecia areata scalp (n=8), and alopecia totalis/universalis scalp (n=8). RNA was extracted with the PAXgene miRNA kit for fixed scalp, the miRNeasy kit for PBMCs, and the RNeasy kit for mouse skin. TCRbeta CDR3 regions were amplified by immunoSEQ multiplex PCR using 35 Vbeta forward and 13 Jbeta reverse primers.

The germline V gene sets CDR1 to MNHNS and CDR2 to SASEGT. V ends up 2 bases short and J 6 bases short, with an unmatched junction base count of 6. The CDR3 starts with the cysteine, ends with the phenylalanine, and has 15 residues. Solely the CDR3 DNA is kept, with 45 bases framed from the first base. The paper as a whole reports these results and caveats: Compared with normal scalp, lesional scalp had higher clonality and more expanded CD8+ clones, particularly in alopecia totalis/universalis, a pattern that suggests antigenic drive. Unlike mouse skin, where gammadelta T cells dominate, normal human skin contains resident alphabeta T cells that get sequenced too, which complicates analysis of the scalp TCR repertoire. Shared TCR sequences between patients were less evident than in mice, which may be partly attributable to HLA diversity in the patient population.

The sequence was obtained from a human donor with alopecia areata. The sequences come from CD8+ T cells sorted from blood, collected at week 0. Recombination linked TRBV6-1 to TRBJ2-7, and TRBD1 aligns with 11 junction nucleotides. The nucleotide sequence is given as TGTGCCAGCAGTGAATTGGGGACAGGGGGATCCGAGCAGTACTTC. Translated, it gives CASSELGTGGSEQYF.